The following is a T cell receptor (beta chain) sequence with its context. Its antigen is not identified. The primer mix had 60 Vbeta and 13 Jbeta primers. The protocol was immunoSEQ multiplex PCR, while the TCRdb copy is restricted to in-frame clones and leaves out a portion. Seen here are 120,000 or so clones, about 9.4% observed once, and the top ten hold less than 6.5%. The sample originates from a study of cytomegalovirus exposure and HLA in healthy donors. Study-wide results and limits: TRBV6-2, TRBV6-3 and other indistinguishable V segments were excluded. Being productive about 87% or about 30% of the time was typical of most TCR beta V segments in an earlier analysis. Further analysis was carried out later, and it showed several of the most significant clusters appearing linked to common viral pathogens.

The CDR3 extends over 15 amino acids. V was shortened by 4 bases and J by 2 bases, with 12 bases between the two germline ends. CDR1 and CDR2 (germline): MGHRA, YSYEKL. This TCR was recovered from a woman in her thirties or forties in good health and CMV-seropositive. V usage is TRBV4-1 and J usage is TRBJ1-5; D might be TRBD1 (5 bases). Material: PBMCs. In DNA form, the CDR3 reads TGCGCCAGCAGCCCCCCTGGGGGGGGCAATCAGCCCCAGCATTTT. Translation gives CASSPPGGGNQPQHF.